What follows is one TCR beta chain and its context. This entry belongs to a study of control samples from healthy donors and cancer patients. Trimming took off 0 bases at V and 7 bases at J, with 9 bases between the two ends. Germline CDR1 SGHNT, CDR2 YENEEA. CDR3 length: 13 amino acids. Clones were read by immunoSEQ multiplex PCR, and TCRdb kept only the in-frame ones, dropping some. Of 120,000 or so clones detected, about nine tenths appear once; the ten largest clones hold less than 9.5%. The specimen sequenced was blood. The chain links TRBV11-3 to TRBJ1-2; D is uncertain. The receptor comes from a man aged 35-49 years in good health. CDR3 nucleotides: TGTGCCAGCAGCTTAGATGCCCGGGGTGGCTACACCTTC. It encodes CASSLDARGGYTF.